Listed here are 14 T cell receptor beta chains from one sample, sequenced in a study of response to subunit inactivated influenza vaccine. MiXCR, run by TCRdb on the RT-PCR reads, gives a single entry per CDR3 protein. The table includes roughly 460,000 distinct CDR3 sequences, 9.5% to 13% detected once. The source material was PBMCs from blood, sampled roughly 48 days after vaccination. The receptors here all came from a man aged 45-65 years who received an inactivated influenza vaccine.

J is TRBJ1-2 and V is TRBV12-3 or TRBV12-4; D remains ambiguous. This CDR3 comprises 14 residues. Trimming pared 1 base from V and 3 bases from J, leaving 9 bases between. The CDR3 DNA follows: TGTGCCAGCAGTTTAGGGGCCGCCTACTATGGCTACACCTTC. It is translated as CASSLGAAYYGYTF.

The chain joins TRBV30 to TRBJ2-3; D unresolved. There are 14 residues in the CDR3. Germline CDR1 and CDR2: GTSNPN and SVGIG (reference sequence). V was pared by 4 bases and J by 1 base, with 12 bases between. The CDR3 sequence is CAWISSQGTDTQYF. CDR3 DNA sequence: TGTGCCTGGATCTCCTCCCAGGGCACAGATACGCAGTATTTT.

This clonotype was counted at least ten times. J is TRBJ2-2 and V is TRBV7-9, with D possibly being TRBD1 or TRBD2 (6 bases each). This CDR3 is 15 amino acids long. Looked up from germline, CDR1 is SEHNR and CDR2 is FQNEAQ (reference sequence). Deletions cut 3 bases from V and 1 base from J, with 9 bases between. The CDR3 DNA reads TGTGCCAGCAGCTTCGGGGGCGTGAACACCGGGGAGCTGTTTTTT. Amino acids: CASSFGGVNTGELFF.

This clonotype showed up many times. The chain uses TRBV7-2 and TRBJ1-1; D remains ambiguous. The CDR3 extends over 14 amino acids. Germline values: CDR1 SGHTA, CDR2 FQGNSA. The germline V and J ends were trimmed by 5 bases and 1 base, with 11 bases remaining between them. The CDR3: CASSPWEGNTEAFF. CDR3 in DNA: TGTGCCAGCAGCCCCTGGGAGGGGAACACTGAAGCTTTCTTT.

This rearrangement joins TRBV27 to TRBJ2-7, with D uncertain. With 8 bases removed from V and 5 bases from J, the gap between germline ends came to 10 bases. Germline values: CDR1 MNHEY, CDR2 SMNVEV (reference sequence). The CDR3 loop spans 11 amino acids. In nucleotides, the CDR3 is TGTGCCAGCCGTAGGGTGAACGAGCAGTACTTC. This translates into CASRRVNEQYF.

The table lists this clonotype with many counts. This chain links TRBV7-8 with TRBJ2-3; D is ambiguous. Between the trimmed V and J ends, which lost 7 bases and 0 bases, there was a span of 17 bases. Germline CDR1 reads SGHVS; CDR2 reads FQNEAQ. There are 16 residues in the CDR3. CDR3 in amino acids: CASIPTEITSTDTQYF. The CDR3 nucleotides are TGTGCCAGCATACCCACCGAAATCACTAGCACAGATACGCAGTATTTT.

This clonotype occurred a few times. This rearrangement joins TRBV25-1 to TRBJ1-1; D gene unclear. This CDR3 comprises 14 residues. From germline, CDR1 is MGHDK and CDR2 SYGVNS. V lost 3 bases and J lost 1, with 9 bases in between. The CDR3 DNA reads as TGTGCCAGCAGTGACGCACCGGGGAACACTGAAGCTTTCTTT. It translates to CASSDAPGNTEAFF.

This clonotype was picked up many times. The gene calls are TRBV6-2 or TRBV6-3 and TRBJ2-1; TRBD1 aligns across 10 bases. Germline CDR1 reads MNHEY; CDR2 reads SVGEGT. CDR3 length: 14 amino acids. V was pared by 6 bases and J by 8 bases, with 7 bases of the junction left unmatched. The CDR3 here is CASRLGTGDYEQFF. CDR3 sequence (DNA): TGTGCCAGCAGGCTCGGGACAGGGGACTATGAGCAGTTCTTC.

This clonotype has at least ten counts. The chain links TRBV12-3 or TRBV12-4 to TRBJ1-1; D remains ambiguous. The CDR3 is 11 residues long. V shed 8 bases and J shed 5 bases, with 9 bases lying between them. This CDR3 is CASLIRTEAFF. The CDR3 DNA is TGTGCCAGCCTTATCAGGACTGAAGCTTTCTTT.

Notes on this clonotype: A read error may produce the germline difference seen at one junction end. The DNA for the CDR3 is TGCGGCGTTGAACGCCTAGCGGGGATCAGCTCCTACAATGAGCAGTTCTTC. Protein product: CGVERLAGISSYNEQFF. The chain is built from TRBV29-1 and TRBJ2-1, with 9 bases aligning to TRBD2. The CDR3 is 17 amino acids. Germline loops: CDR1 SQVTM, CDR2 ANQGSEA.

At least ten counts were recorded for this clonotype. CDR3 loop: CASRYRGGAAPMNTEAFF. CDR3 coding DNA: TGTGCCAGCAGATATAGGGGTGGGGCAGCTCCTATGAACACTGAAGCTTTCTTT. V and J are TRBV11-2 and TRBJ1-1; maybe TRBD1 (5 bases). V was cut by 6 bases and J by 0 bases, with 23 bases left in between. Germline-derived CDR1 and CDR2 are SGHAT and FQNNGV. The CDR3 loop spans 18 amino acids.

This clonotype showed up just a few times. The J gene is TRBJ2-2, the V gene TRBV7-2, with 9 bases aligning to TRBD1. V lost 1 base and J lost 5; bases outside the gene matches: 5. Germline-derived CDR1 and CDR2 are SGHTA and FQGNSA. The CDR3 contains 16 residues. CDR3 loop: CASSLVVGTGTGELFF. The DNA for the CDR3 is TGTGCCAGCAGCTTAGTTGTTGGGACAGGGACCGGGGAGCTGTTTTTT.

This clonotype was seen a few times. The V call is TRBV28, the J call TRBJ2-1, with 8 bases lining up with TRBD1. Per the germline V gene, CDR1 is MDHEN and CDR2 is SYDVKM. With V trimmed by 3 bases and J by 12 bases, 16 bases remained unmatched. This CDR3 spans 16 amino acids. The CDR3 DNA follows: TGTGCCAGCAGTTTTCCTCAGGGGGCCGGCGGGAATTGGCAGTTCTTC. Translation gives CASSFPQGAGGNWQFF.

This clonotype showed up just a few times. The genes are TRBV12-5 and TRBJ1-4; 9 bases match TRBD1. The ends lost 7 bases at V and 3 bases at J; junction bases unmatched: 6. Per the germline V gene, CDR1 is LGHNT and CDR2 is FRNRAP. This CDR3 has 15 amino acids. The CDR3 sequence is CASAFDRGANEKLFF. For the CDR3, the DNA is TGTGCTAGTGCTTTTGACAGGGGGGCTAATGAAAAACTGTTTTTT.